The 11 T cell receptor beta chains listed next were all sequenced from one sample in a study of blood T cells in healthy people across ages. The authors ran a second PCR of 7 to 11 cycles using a sample-barcoded 5' primer and a J-beta primer mix. Each CDR3 protein is one row after TCRdb ran MiXCR on the 5' RACE reads. The sample includes some 760,000 distinct CDR3 sequences, approximately 25% of them seen just once. The same data also contributed to another study, on T cells of mothers and their children.

What was sequenced was blood. All receptors derive from a boy aged 10-17 years in good health.

The chain links TRBV2 to TRBJ2-5; D possibly uses TRBD1 or TRBD2 (5 bases each). This CDR3 comprises 17 residues. The ends were cut back, 0 bases at V and 4 bases at J, with 18 bases in the middle. Germline CDR1 is SNHLY and CDR2 is FYNNEI. CDR3 region: CASSEALRDSGRETQYF. The CDR3 coding sequence is TGTGCCAGCAGTGAAGCGCTTCGGGATTCAGGGAGAGAGACCCAGTACTTC.

The J gene is TRBJ2-5, the V gene TRBV6-2 or TRBV6-3; D gene uncertain. Deletions cut 8 bases from V and 4 bases from J, with 8 bases between. Germline V gene sequence: CDR1 MNHEY, CDR2 SVGEGT. CDR3 length: 11 amino acids. The CDR3 region has the DNA TGTGCCAGCGTCGGGCGAGAGACCCAGTACTTC. Its translation is CASVGRETQYF.

The CDR3, as DNA: TGTGCCAGCAGCTTACGGGGCGGGTCCGATGAGCAGTTCTTC. Protein product: CASSLRGGSDEQFF. This chain links TRBV7-3 with TRBJ2-5; D possibly uses TRBD1 or TRBD2 (5 bases each). The DNA end is more similar to TRBJ2-1, so the J call may be wrong. This CDR3 is 14 amino acids long. CDR1 SGHTA and CDR2 FQGTGA come from the germline V gene.

The gene calls are TRBV9 and TRBJ1-2; TRBD1 matches 7 bases. The V gene's germline CDR1 is SGDLS and CDR2 YYNGEE. This CDR3 region has 17 residues. V was clipped by 0 bases and J by 4 bases; unmatched bases: 12. The CDR3 here is CASSVATGDSLGYGYTF. The CDR3 nucleotides read TGTGCCAGCAGCGTAGCTACGGGGGACAGCCTCGGCTATGGCTACACCTTC.

The CDR3 spells CASSVSQGPQETQYF. DNA for the CDR3: TGTGCCAGCAGTGTTTCACAGGGACCCCAAGAGACCCAGTACTTC. This chain joins TRBV6-4 and TRBJ2-5; possibly TRBD1 for D (6 bases). In germline, CDR1 is MRHNA, CDR2 SNTAGT. With 4 bases removed from V and 1 base from J, the gap between germline ends came to 13 bases. This CDR3 contains 15 residues.

This chain joins TRBV14 and TRBJ2-2; no definite D call. V was clipped by 5 bases and J by 2 bases, with 6 bases between them. Germline V lookup: CDR1 SGHDN, CDR2 FVKESK. CDR3 size: 13 residues. CDR3 region: CASSDYNTGELFF. The CDR3 region has the DNA TGTGCCAGCAGCGATTATAACACCGGGGAGCTGTTTTTT.

This clonotype was seen more than once but under ten times. The chain carries TRBV20-1 and TRBJ1-1, with D possibly matching TRBD1 (6 bases). Germline assignment: CDR1 DFQATT and CDR2 SNEGSKA (reference sequence). V shed 5 bases and J shed 5 bases, with 15 bases lying between them. The CDR3 is 13 residues long. As DNA, the CDR3 is TGCAGTGCTCCTGACAGGAGGGGGACTGAAGCTTTCTTT. It encodes CSAPDRRGTEAFF.

This clonotype was seen repeatedly, ten times or more. This rearrangement joins TRBV7-2 to TRBJ2-1, with D possibly being TRBD1 (5 bases). V lost 3 bases and J lost 7, with 10 bases in between. Germline V CDR1 and CDR2: SGHTA, FQGNSA. The CDR3 consists of 13 residues. The CDR3 DNA is TGTGCCAGCAGCTTGCAACCAGGGAATGAGCAGTTCTTC. Translation: CASSLQPGNEQFF.

The genes are TRBV4-1 and TRBJ2-3; no clear D gene. V was shortened by 1 base and J by 2 bases, with 13 bases between the two germline ends. CDR3 length: 16 amino acids. Germline loops: CDR1 MGHRA, CDR2 YSYEKL. The DNA for the CDR3 is TGCGCCAGCAGCCAAGCTGGTGAAGGGAACACAGATACGCAGTATTTT. Its protein product is CASSQAGEGNTDTQYF.

The chain joins TRBV6-2 or TRBV6-3 to TRBJ1-2, with a tentative D call TRBD1 (6 bases). The CDR3 runs to 15 residues. Between the trimmed V and J ends, which lost 7 bases and 3 bases, there was a span of 18 bases. CDR1 is MNHEY and CDR2 is SVGEGT in the germline V gene. Here the CDR3 DNA reads TGTGCCAGCACCCACGGGGGCCACGACTACTATGGCTACACCTTC. Protein: CASTHGGHDYYGYTF.

J is TRBJ2-5 and V is TRBV9, with D perhaps matching TRBD1 (6 bases). The V gene lost 3 bases and the J gene lost 11 bases, with 14 bases spanning the gap. The CDR3 is 12 residues long. Germline CDR1 and CDR2: SGDLS and YYNGEE. The CDR3 protein is CASSGTGMEQYF. CDR3 coding DNA: TGTGCCAGCAGCGGAACAGGGATGGAGCAGTACTTC.